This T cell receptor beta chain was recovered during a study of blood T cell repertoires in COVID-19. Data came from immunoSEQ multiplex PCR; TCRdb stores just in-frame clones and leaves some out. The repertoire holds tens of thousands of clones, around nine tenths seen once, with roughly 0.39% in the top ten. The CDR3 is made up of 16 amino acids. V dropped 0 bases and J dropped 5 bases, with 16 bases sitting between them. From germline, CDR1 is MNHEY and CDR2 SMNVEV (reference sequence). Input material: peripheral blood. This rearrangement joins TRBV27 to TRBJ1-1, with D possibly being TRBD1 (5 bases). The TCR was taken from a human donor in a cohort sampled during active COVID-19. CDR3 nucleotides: TGTGCCAGCAGTTTATCGTGGACCAGGGCGTGGACTGAAGCTTTCTTT. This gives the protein CASSLSWTRAWTEAFF.